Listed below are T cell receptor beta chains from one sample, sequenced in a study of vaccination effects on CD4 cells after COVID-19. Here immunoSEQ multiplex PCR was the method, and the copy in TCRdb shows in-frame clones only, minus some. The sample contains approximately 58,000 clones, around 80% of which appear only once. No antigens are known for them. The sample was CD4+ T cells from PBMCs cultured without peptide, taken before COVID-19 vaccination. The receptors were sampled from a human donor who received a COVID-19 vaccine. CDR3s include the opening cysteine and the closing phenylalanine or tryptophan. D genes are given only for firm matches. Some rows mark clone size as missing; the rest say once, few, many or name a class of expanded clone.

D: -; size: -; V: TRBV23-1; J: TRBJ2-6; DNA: TGCGCCAGCATCCACAGGACGGAGGTCGCCGGGGCCAACGTCCTGACTTTC; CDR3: CASIHRTEVAGANVLTF
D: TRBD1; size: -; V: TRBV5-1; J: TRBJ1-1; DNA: TGCGCCAGCAGCAACGGACAGGGATTGGCTTTCTTT; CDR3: CASSNGQGLAFF
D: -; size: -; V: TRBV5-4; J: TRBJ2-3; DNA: TGTGCCAGCAGCTTGGGCGGGAAAATAGATACGCAGTATTTT; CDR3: CASSLGGKIDTQYF
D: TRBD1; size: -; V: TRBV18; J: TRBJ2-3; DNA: TGTGCCAGCTCAAACGGACAGGGGGGCACAGATACGCAGTATTTT; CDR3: CASSNGQGGTDTQYF
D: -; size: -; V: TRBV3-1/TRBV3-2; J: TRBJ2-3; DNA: TGTGCCAGCAGCCAGCTTAGCACAGATACGCAGTATTTT; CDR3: CASSQLSTDTQYF
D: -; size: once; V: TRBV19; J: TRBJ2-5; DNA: TGTGCCAGTAGTATGGGAGGGGGTTCGGGTCGAGAGACCCAGTACTTC; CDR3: CASSMGGGSGRETQYF
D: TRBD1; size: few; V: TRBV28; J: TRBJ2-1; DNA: TGTGCCAGCAGTTTAGAAGGGGGACAGGGGTTCTTCTTC; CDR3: CASSLEGGQGFFF
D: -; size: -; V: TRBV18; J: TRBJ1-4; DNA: TGTGCCAGCTCACCACAGGGGATGAGGACTAATGAAAAACTGTTTTTT; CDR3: CASSPQGMRTNEKLFF
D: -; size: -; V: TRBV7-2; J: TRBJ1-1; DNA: TGTGCCAGCAGCTTTGGACTGAAGAACACTGAAGCTTTCTTT; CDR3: CASSFGLKNTEAFF
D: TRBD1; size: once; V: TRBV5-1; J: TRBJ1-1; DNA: TGCGCCAGCAGCACCGGGACAGTGAACACTGAAGCTTTCTTT; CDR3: CASSTGTVNTEAFF
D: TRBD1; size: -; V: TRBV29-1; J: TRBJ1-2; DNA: TGCAGCGGGACGGGACAGGGGAATGGCTACACCTTC; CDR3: CSGTGQGNGYTF
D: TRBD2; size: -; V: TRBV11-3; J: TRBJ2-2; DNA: TGTGCCAGCAGCTTCGGACTAGCCGGGGAGCTGTTTTTT; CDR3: CASSFGLAGELFF
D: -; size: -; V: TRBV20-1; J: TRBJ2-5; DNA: TGCAGTGCTAGTCCTCCCGGGCCCCAAGAGACCCAGTACTTC; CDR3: CSASPPGPQETQYF
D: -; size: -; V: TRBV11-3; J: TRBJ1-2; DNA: TGTGCCAGCAGCTTAGATCCGGACAGCACCTATGGCTACACCTTC; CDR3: CASSLDPDSTYGYTF
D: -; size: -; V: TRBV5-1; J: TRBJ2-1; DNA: TGCGCCAGCAGCTTGGTTGGGACACTTTACAATGAGCAGTTCTTC; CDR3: CASSLVGTLYNEQFF
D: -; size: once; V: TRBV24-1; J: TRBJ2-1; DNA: TGTGCCACCAGAGACAGGCTCAATGAGCAGTTCTTC; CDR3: CATRDRLNEQFF
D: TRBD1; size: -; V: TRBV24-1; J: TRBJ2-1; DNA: TGTGCCACCAGAACAATTGGACAGGGGCAGGACAATGAGCAGTTCTTC; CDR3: CATRTIGQGQDNEQFF
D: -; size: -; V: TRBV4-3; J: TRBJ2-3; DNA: TGCGCCAGCAGCCAAGGCAATCAGGGTGGCACAGATACGCAGTATTTT; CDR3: CASSQGNQGGTDTQYF
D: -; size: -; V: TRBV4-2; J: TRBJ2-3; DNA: TGTGCCAGCAGCCAAGTGGGCGGACAACCTAATACGCAGTATTTT; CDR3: CASSQVGGQPNTQYF
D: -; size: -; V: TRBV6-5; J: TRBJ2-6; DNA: TGTGCCAGCGTCAGCCCTGGGGCCAACGTCCTGACTTTC; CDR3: CASVSPGANVLTF
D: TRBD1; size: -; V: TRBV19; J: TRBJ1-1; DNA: TGTGCCAGTAGTATTTCGGCAGGGGGGAAAGCTTTCTTT; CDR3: CASSISAGGKAFF
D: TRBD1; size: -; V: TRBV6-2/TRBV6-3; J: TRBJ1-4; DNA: TGTGCCAGCAGTTACTCCCCTTGGACAGGGGAGAAACTGTTTTTT; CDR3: CASSYSPWTGEKLFF
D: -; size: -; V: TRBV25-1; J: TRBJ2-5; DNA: TGTGCCAGCAGTGACCTCACCGGGGGACGCCAAGAGACCCAGTACTTC; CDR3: CASSDLTGGRQETQYF
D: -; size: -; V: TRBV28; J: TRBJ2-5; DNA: TGTGCCAGCAGTTTAACGCGGGGCGGAAAGACCCAGTACTTC; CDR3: CASSLTRGGKTQYF
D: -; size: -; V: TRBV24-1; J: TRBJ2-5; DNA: TGTGCCACCAAAGACGACTCCTCGGCCCAGTACTTC; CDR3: CATKDDSSAQYF
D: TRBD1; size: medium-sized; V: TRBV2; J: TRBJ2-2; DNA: TGTGCCAGCAGGGACAGGGGATCGGCCGGGGAGCTGTTTTTT; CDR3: CASRDRGSAGELFF
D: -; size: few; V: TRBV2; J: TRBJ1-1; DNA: TGTGCCAGCAAGGGTCTCTCGCCGGACACTGAAGCTTTCTTT; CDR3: CASKGLSPDTEAFF
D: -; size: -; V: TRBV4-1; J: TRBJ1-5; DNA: TGCGCCAGCAGCCAAGTTGGAGTCAGTCAGCCCCAGCATTTT; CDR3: CASSQVGVSQPQHF
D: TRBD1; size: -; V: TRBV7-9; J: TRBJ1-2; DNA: TGTGCCAGCAGCTTAAGCTTCGGACAGGGGAAAGGCTACACCTTC; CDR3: CASSLSFGQGKGYTF
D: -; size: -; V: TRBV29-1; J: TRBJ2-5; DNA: TGCAGCGTTGAACCGGTGACAGGGAGGGGAGAGACCCAGTACTTC; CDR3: CSVEPVTGRGETQYF
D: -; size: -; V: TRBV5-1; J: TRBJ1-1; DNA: TGCGCCAGCAGCAGGCTCGACAGGCAGAACACTGAAGCTTTCTTT; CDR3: CASSRLDRQNTEAFF
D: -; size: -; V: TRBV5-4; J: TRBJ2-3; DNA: TGTGCCAGCAGCCTCCGGACGGAAAGCACAGATACGCAGTATTTT; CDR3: CASSLRTESTDTQYF
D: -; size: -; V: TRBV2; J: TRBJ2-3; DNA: TGTGCCAGCAGTGAGGTCGGGGACAGCACAGATACGCAGTATTTT; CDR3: CASSEVGDSTDTQYF
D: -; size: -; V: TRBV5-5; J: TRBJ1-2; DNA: TGTGCCAGCAGCTTGATCTGGGGACAAGACTATGGCTACACCTTC; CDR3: CASSLIWGQDYGYTF
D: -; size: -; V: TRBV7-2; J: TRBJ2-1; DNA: TGTGCCAGCAGCCCCTTCGGGCGGGGCGGCTACAATGAGCAGTTCTTC; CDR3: CASSPFGRGGYNEQFF
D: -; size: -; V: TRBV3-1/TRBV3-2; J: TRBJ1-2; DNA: TGTGCCAGCAGCCAAGATGACCGCTATGGCTACACCTTC; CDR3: CASSQDDRYGYTF
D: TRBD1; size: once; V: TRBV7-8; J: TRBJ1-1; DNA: TGTGCCAGCAGCCCCCGGGACAGTAACACTGAAGCTTTCTTT; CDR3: CASSPRDSNTEAFF
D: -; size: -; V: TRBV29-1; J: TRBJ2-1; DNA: TGCAGCGTTGAAACAGGCCCTACGAGTGAGCAGTTCTTC; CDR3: CSVETGPTSEQFF
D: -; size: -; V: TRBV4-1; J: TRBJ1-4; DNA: TGCGCCAGCAGCCAAGTGGCTCTTAATGAAAAACTGTTTTTT; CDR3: CASSQVALNEKLFF
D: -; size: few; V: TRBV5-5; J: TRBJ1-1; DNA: TGTGCCAGCAGCTTGTGGACGAACACTGAAGCTTTCTTT; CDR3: CASSLWTNTEAFF